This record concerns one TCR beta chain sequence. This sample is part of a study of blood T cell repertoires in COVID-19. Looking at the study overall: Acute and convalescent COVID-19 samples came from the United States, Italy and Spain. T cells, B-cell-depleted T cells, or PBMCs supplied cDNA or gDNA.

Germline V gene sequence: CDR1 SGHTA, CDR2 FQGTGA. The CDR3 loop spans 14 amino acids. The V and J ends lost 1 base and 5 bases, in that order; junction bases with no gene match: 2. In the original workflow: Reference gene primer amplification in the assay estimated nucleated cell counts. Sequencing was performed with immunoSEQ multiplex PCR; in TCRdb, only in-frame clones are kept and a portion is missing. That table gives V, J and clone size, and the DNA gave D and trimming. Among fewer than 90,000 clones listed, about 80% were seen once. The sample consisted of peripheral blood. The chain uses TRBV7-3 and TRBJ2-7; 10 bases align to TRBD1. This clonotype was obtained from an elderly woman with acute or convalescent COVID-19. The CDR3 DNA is TGTGCCAGCAGCTTAAACGGACAGGGGGACGAGCAGTACTTC. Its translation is CASSLNGQGDEQYF.